The present T cell receptor (beta chain) was sequenced within a study of T cell responses to AZD1222 COVID-19 vaccine. This table comes from immunoSEQ multiplex PCR, and its TCRdb copy is limited to in-frame clones, with some not included. This sample has under 200,000 clones; 80% to 95% occur once, and the top ten carry around 4%. The V and J ends lost 5 bases and 5 bases, in that order; junction bases with no gene match: 11. Germline V CDR1 and CDR2: MNHEY, SMNVEV (reference sequence). This CDR3 comprises 16 residues. This clonotype originated in an adult in good health. The sequencing here drew on peripheral blood, taken on day 0 of AZD1222 vaccination. V gene TRBV27 combines with J gene TRBJ1-2, with 10 bases lining up with TRBD1. The CDR3 region is CASSLSIWDRGYGYTF. The CDR3 DNA reads as TGTGCCAGCAGTCTCTCAATTTGGGACAGGGGTTATGGCTACACCTTC.